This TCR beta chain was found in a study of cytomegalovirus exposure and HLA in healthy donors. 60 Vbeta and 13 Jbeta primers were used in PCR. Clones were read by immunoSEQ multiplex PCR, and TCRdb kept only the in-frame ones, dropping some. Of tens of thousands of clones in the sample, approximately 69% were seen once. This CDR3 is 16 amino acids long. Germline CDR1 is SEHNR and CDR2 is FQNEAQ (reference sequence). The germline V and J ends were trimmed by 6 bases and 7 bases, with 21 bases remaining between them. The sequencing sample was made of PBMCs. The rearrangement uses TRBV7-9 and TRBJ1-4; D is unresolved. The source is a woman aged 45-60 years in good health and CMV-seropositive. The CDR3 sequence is CASSFDEGREGEKLFF. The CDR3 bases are TGTGCCAGCAGTTTCGATGAAGGAAGGGAGGGTGAAAAACTGTTTTTT.